This T cell receptor beta chain was sequenced in a study of blood T cell repertoires in COVID-19. Study context: Samples came from the United States, Italy and Spain, spanning acute and convalescent COVID-19. PBMCs, B-cell-depleted T cells, or T cells provided the cDNA or gDNA that made up the material.

V was cut by 4 bases and J by 4 bases, with 11 bases left in between. The CDR3 extends over 14 amino acids. Germline V gene lookup returns CDR1 LGHDT and CDR2 YNNKEL (reference sequence). Some clones are missing from TCRdb's copy, which holds only in-frame ones; the method was immunoSEQ multiplex PCR. The sample contains fewer than 350,000 clones, about 90% of which appear only once. The material sequenced was peripheral blood. J is TRBJ1-3 and V is TRBV3-1 (or the pseudogene TRBV3-2); weak D call: TRBD1 (5 bases). The TCR sequence derives from a woman in her thirties who had recovered from COVID-19. The CDR3: CASSPLGVGNTIYF. The CDR3 DNA follows: TGTGCCAGCAGCCCTCTAGGGGTCGGAAACACCATATATTTT.